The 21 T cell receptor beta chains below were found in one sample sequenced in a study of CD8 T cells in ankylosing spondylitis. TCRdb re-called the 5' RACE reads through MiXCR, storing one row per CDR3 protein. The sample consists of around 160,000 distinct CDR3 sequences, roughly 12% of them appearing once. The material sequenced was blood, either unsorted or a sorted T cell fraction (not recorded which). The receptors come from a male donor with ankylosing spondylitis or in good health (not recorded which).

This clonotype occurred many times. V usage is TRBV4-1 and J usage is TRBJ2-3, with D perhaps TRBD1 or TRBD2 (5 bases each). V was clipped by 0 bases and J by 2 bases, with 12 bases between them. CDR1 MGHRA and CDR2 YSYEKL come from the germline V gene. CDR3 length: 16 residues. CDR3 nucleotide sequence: TGCGCCAGCAGCCAAGAATGGGGACGCACCACAGATACGCAGTATTTT. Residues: CASSQEWGRTTDTQYF.

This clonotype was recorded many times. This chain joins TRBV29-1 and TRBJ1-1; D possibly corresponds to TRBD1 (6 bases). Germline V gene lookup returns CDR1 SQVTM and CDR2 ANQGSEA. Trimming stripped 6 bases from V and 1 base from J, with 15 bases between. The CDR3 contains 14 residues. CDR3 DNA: TGCAGCGTGCACAACAGGGCGGGGAACACTGAAGCTTTCTTT. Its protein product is CSVHNRAGNTEAFF.

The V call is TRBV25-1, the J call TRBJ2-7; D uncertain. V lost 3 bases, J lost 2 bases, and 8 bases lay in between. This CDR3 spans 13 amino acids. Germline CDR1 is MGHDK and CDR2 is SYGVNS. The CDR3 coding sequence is TGTGCCAGCAGTGAGCGGTACCCCTACGAGCAGTACTTC. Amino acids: CASSERYPYEQYF.

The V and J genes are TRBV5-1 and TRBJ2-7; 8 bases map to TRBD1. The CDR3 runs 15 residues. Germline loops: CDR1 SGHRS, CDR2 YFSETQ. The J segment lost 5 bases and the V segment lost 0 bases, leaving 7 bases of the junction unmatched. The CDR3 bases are TGCGCCAGCAGCTTGGACTGGACAGGGTACCACGAGCAGTACTTC. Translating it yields CASSLDWTGYHEQYF.

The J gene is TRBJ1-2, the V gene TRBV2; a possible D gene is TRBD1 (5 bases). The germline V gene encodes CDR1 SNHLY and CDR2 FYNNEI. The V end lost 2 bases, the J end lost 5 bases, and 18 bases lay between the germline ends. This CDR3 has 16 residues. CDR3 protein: CASSEPGQVGGYGYTF. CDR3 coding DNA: TGTGCCAGCAGTGAACCCGGGCAGGTGGGGGGATATGGCTACACCTTC.

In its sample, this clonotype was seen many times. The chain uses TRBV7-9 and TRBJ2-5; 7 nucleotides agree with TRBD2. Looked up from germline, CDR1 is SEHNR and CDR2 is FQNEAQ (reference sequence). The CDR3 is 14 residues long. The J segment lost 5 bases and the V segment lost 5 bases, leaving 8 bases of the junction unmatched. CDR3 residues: CASSPRTGRETQYF. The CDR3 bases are TGTGCCAGCAGCCCGAGGACCGGGAGGGAGACCCAGTACTTC.

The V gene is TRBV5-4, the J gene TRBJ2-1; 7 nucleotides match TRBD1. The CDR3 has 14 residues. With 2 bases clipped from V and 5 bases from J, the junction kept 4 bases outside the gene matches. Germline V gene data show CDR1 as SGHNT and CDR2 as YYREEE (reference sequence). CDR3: CASSFRGPNNEQFF. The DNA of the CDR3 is TGTGCCAGCAGCTTTAGGGGGCCCAACAATGAGCAGTTCTTC.

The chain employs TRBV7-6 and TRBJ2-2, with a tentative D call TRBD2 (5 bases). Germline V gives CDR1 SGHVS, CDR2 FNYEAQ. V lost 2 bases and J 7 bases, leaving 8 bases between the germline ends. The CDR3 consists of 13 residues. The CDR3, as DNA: TGTGCCAGCAGCTTAAGGAGCGGCGGGGAGCTGTTTTTT. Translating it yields CASSLRSGGELFF.

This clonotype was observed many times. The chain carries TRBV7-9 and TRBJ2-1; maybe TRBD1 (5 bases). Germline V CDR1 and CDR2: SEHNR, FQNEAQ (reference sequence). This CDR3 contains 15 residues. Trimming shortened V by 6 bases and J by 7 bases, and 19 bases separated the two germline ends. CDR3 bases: TGTGCCAGCAGTCCTAAAATCAGGGTTGGGAATGAGCAGTTCTTC. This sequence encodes CASSPKIRVGNEQFF. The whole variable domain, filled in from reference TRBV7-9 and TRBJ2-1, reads DTGVSQNPRHKITKRGQNVTFRCDPISEHNRLYWYRQTLGQGPEFLTYFQNEAQLEKSRLLSDRFSAERPKGSFSTLEIQRTEQGDSAMYLCASSPKIRVGNEQFFGPGTRLTVL.

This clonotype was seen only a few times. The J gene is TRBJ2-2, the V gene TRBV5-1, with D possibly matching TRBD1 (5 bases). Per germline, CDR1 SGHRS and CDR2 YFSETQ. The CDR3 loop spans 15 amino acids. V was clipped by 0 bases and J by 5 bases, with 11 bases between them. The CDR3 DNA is TGCGCCAGCAGCTTGGTGGCAGGGTGGACCGGGGAGCTGTTTTTT. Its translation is CASSLVAGWTGELFF.

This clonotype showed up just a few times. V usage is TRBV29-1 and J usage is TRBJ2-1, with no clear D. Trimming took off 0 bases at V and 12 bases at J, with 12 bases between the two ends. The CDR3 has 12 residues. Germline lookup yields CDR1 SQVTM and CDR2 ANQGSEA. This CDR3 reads CSVEEVADVQFF. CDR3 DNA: TGCAGCGTTGAAGAAGTGGCGGACGTGCAGTTCTTC.

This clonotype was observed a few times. Here the CDR3 reads CAWTPSGTPREQYF. CDR3 sequence (DNA): TGTGCCTGGACCCCTAGCGGGACCCCTCGCGAGCAGTACTTC. The V and J genes are TRBV30 and TRBJ2-7, with 9 bases fitting TRBD2. V lost 4 bases and J lost 6; bases outside the gene matches: 10. CDR1 GTSNPN and CDR2 SVGIG come from the germline V gene (reference sequence). This CDR3 spans 14 amino acids.

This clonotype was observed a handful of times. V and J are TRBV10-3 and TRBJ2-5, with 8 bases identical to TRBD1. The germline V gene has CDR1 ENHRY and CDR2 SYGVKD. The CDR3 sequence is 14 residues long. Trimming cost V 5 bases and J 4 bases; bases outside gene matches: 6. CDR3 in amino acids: CAISQGQEGETQYF. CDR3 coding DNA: TGTGCCATCAGTCAGGGACAGGAGGGAGAGACCCAGTACTTC.

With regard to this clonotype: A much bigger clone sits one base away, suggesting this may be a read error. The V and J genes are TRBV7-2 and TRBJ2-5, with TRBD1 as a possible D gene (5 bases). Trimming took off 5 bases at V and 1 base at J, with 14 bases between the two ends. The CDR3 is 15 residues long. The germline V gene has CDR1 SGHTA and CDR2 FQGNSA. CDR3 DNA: TGTGCCAGCAGCCCAGAGACAGCTAGCCAAGAGACCCAGTACTTC. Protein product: CASSPETASQETQYF. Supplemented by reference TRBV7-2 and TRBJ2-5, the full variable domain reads GAGVSQSPSNKVTEKGKDVELRCDPISGHTALYWYRQSLGQGLEFLIYFQGNSAPDKSGLPSDRFSAERTGGSVSTLTIQRTQQEDSAVYLCASSPETASQETQYFGPGTRLLVL.

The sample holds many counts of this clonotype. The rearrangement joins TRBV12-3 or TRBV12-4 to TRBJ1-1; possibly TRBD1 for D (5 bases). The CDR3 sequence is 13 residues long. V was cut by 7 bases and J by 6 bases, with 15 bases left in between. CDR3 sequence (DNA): TGTGCCAGCACCCTCGGGGGGTTGGCTGAAGCTTTCTTT. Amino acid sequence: CASTLGGLAEAFF.

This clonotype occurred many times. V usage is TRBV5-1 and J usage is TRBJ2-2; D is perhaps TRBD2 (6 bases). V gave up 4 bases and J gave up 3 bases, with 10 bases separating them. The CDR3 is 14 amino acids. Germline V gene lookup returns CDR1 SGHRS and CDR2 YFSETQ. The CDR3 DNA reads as TGCGCCAGCAGCCGCCGGGAGTACACCGGGGAGCTGTTTTTT. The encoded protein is CASSRREYTGELFF. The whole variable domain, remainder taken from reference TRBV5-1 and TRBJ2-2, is KAGVTQTPRYLIKTRGQQVTLSCSPISGHRSVSWYQQTPGQGLQFLFEYFSETQRNKGNFPGRFSGRQFSNSRSEMNVSTLELGDSALYLCASSRREYTGELFFGEGSRLTVL.

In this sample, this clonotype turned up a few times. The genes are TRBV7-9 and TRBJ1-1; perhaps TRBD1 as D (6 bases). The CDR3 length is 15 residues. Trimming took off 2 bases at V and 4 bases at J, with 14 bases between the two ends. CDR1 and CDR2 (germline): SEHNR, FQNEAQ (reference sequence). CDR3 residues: CASSLYPPGVTEAFF. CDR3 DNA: TGTGCCAGCAGCTTATATCCCCCAGGGGTCACTGAAGCTTTCTTT.

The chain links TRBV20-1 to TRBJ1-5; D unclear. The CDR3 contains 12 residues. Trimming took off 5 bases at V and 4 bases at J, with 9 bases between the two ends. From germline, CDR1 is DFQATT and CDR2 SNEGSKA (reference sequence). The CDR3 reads CSALGPNQPQHF. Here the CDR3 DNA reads TGCAGTGCTCTTGGTCCGAATCAGCCCCAGCATTTT.

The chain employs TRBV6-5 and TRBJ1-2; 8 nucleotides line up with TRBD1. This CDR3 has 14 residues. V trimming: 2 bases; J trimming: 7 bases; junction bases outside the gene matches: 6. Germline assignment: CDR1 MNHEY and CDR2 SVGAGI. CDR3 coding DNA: TGTGCCAGCAGTTACGGGTACAGGGGGAGTGGCTACACCTTC. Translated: CASSYGYRGSGYTF.

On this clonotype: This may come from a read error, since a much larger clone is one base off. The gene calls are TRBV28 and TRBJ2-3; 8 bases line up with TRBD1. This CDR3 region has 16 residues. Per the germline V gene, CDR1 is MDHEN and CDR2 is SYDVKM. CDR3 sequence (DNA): TGTGTCAGCAGTTCCCCAGGGGGCGGTCGGACAGATACGCAGTATTTT. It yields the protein CVSSSPGGGRTDTQYF.

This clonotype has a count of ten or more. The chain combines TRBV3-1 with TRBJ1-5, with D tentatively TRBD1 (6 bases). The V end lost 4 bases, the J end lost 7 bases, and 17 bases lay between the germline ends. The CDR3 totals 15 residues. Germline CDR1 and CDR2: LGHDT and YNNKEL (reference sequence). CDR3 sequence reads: CASSPRRGDRQPQHF. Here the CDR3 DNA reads TGTGCCAGCAGCCCCCGGAGGGGGGACCGCCAGCCCCAGCATTTT. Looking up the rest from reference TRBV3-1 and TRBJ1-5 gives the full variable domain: DTAVSQTPKYLVTQMGNDKSIKCEQNLGHDTMYWYKQDSKKFLKIMFSYNNKELIINETVPNRFSPKSPDKAHLNLHINSLELGDSAVYFCASSPRRGDRQPQHFGDGTRLSIL.